This note documents a single T cell receptor beta chain sequence. This entry comes from a study of shared clonotypes between healthy human individuals. Measured with immunoSEQ multiplex PCR; TCRdb has only the in-frame clones, and not every one. The repertoire holds around 450,000 clones, with about 76% as singletons. Unmatched junction bases numbered 2, after V lost 0 bases and J lost 4 bases. This CDR3 has 15 residues. Looked up from germline, CDR1 is SGHNT and CDR2 is YYREEE (reference sequence). The sequence came from a woman in her forties in good health. Some clones in this sample may be carry-over from other donors' samples. The sample taken for sequencing was PBMCs. The J gene is TRBJ2-1, the V gene TRBV5-4, with 9 bases that match TRBD2. CDR3 coding DNA: TGTGCCAGCAGCTTGGGAGCGGGGGGATACAATGAGCAGTTCTTC. Translating gives CASSLGAGGYNEQFF. Filled out from reference TRBV5-4 and TRBJ2-1, the complete variable domain reads ETGVTQSPTHLIKTRGQQVTLRCSSQSGHNTVSWYQQALGQGPQFIFQYYREEENGRGNFPPRFSGLQFPNYSSELNVNALELDDSALYLCASSLGAGGYNEQFFGPGTRLTVL.